This T cell receptor beta chain was captured by sequencing in a study of T cell repertoires in cytomegalovirus infection. The overall study: Based on public TCR beta signatures, there were indications of CMV infection and of a matching HLA type. Study-level results: CMV-specific HLA-C-restricted TCR beta clonotypes dominated the ex vivo response. Adding up the frequency of public TCR beta families identified people who carried CMV plus the relevant HLA.

Comments on this clonotype: Its antigen is currently unknown.

TCRdb recomputed calls from the reads with MiXCR, one row per CDR3 protein. The sample records around 170,000 distinct CDR3 sequences, about a sixth being singletons. Germline CDR1 reads SGHTA; CDR2 reads FQGTGA. CDR3 length equals 13 residues. Losses at the gene ends were 5 bases for V and 8 bases for J; bases not matched to a gene: 6. The TCR sequence derives from a human donor in good health (CMV status not recorded). Some clones in this sample may be carry-over from other donors' samples. The chain employs TRBV7-3 and TRBJ2-1, with 7 positions matching TRBD2. Sequencing input: CD8+ T cells from PBMCs. DNA for the CDR3: TGTGCCAGCAGCCACGGGGGGTTGCATGAGCAGTTCTTC. Its protein product is CASSHGGLHEQFF.